Each of the 27 T cell receptor beta chains below was sequenced from the same sample in a study of cytomegalovirus exposure and HLA in healthy donors. Primers for the PCR totalled 60 Vbeta and 13 Jbeta. The data were produced by immunoSEQ multiplex PCR, yet TCRdb's version contains in-frame clones alone and is incomplete. The table for this sample gives 140,000 or so clones. Sequenced sample: PBMCs. These receptors were taken from a male donor in good health and CMV-seronegative.

V usage is TRBV6-6 and J usage is TRBJ1-1, with D unresolved. The V gene's germline CDR1 is MNHNY and CDR2 SVGAGI (reference sequence). The CDR3 totals 14 residues. Trimming shortened V by 1 base and J by 2 bases, and 8 bases separated the two germline ends. CDR3 sequence: CASSYLEGNTEAFF. CDR3 coding DNA: TGTGCCAGCAGTTACTTGGAGGGAAACACTGAAGCTTTCTTT.

The V call is TRBV6-5, the J call TRBJ2-5; 8 bases agree with TRBD2. Per germline, CDR1 MNHEY and CDR2 SVGAGI. J lost 5 bases, V lost 0 bases, and 5 bases had no gene match. The CDR3 spans 15 residues. This chain's CDR3 is CASSYSGVAGETQYF. CDR3 in DNA: TGTGCCAGCAGTTACTCCGGGGTAGCGGGGGAGACCCAGTACTTC.

The V and J genes are TRBV7-9 and TRBJ2-5; TRBD1 matches 9 bases. This CDR3 is 16 amino acids long. The junction had 11 bases not matched to a gene; V was cut back by 4 bases and J by 5 bases. Germline CDR1 SEHNR, CDR2 FQNEAQ (reference sequence). The CDR3 DNA sequence: TGTGCCAGCAGCTCCGGCGCCGGGACAGGGTCGGAGACCCAGTACTTC. The encoded protein is CASSSGAGTGSETQYF.

This chain connects TRBV9 to TRBJ1-1; tentatively, D is TRBD1 (5 bases). Germline V CDR1 and CDR2: SGDLS, YYNGEE. Trimming shortened V by 3 bases and J by 5 bases, and 11 bases separated the two germline ends. There are 13 residues in the CDR3. CDR3 residues: CASSALRGTEAFF. In DNA, the CDR3 is TGTGCCAGCAGCGCACTGCGGGGGACTGAAGCTTTCTTT.

V is TRBV5-1 and J is TRBJ2-7; TRBD1 matches at 9 bases. The CDR3 runs 15 residues. Trimming removed 4 bases from V and 2 bases from J; junction bases left unmatched: 7. CDR1 and CDR2 from the germline V gene are SGHRS and YFSETQ. CDR3 DNA sequence: TGCGCCAGCAGCAGCCGGGACAGGGCCACCTACGAGCAGTACTTC. This codes for CASSSRDRATYEQYF.

This rearrangement joins TRBV4-2 to TRBJ2-3; D is possibly TRBD2 (7 bases). Trimming took off 3 bases at V and 7 bases at J, with 14 bases between the two ends. This CDR3 is built from 14 residues. CDR1 LGHNA and CDR2 YNFKEQ come from the germline V gene. CDR3 residues: CASSQEGRGHTQYF. CDR3 DNA sequence: TGTGCCAGCAGCCAGGAAGGGCGGGGGCATACGCAGTATTTT.

This chain links TRBV6-1 with TRBJ1-2; 10 bases are shared with TRBD1. After removal of 3 bases from V and 4 bases from J, the junction contained 5 bases not matched to a gene. The germline V gene has CDR1 MNHNS and CDR2 SASEGT. The CDR3 totals 15 residues. The CDR3 is CASSEGGQGSYGYTF. The CDR3 DNA sequence: TGTGCCAGCAGTGAGGGGGGACAGGGGTCCTATGGCTACACCTTC.

The genes are TRBV6-6 and TRBJ1-5; tentative D call: TRBD1 (6 bases). Germline CDR1 reads MNHNY; CDR2 reads SVGAGI (reference sequence). Trimming pared 5 bases from V and 1 base from J, leaving 9 bases between. CDR3 length equals 14 residues. The CDR3 spells CASSSRGSNQPQHF. CDR3 nucleotides: TGTGCCAGCAGTAGCAGGGGAAGCAATCAGCCCCAGCATTTT.

The chain recombines TRBV2 with TRBJ1-2; possibly TRBD1 for D (6 bases). This CDR3 has 13 amino acids. The V end was cut by 5 bases, the J end by 2 bases, with 9 bases between. Germline lookup yields CDR1 SNHLY and CDR2 FYNNEI. This CDR3 reads CASSTGQNYGYTF. CDR3 in DNA: TGTGCCAGCAGTACCGGACAGAACTATGGCTACACCTTC.

The V and J genes are TRBV4-1 and TRBJ1-5; the D gene is possibly TRBD1 (5 bases). The CDR3 has 15 amino acids. Germline V lookup: CDR1 MGHRA, CDR2 YSYEKL. V lost 0 bases and J lost 4, with 10 bases in between. CDR3 DNA sequence: TGCGCCAGCAGCCAAGATCTGGGGGGGAATCAGCCCCAGCATTTT. Protein: CASSQDLGGNQPQHF.

The genes are TRBV7-8 and TRBJ2-7; 7 bases are a match to TRBD1. Trimming cost V 5 bases and J 2 bases; bases outside gene matches: 9. CDR1 SGHVS and CDR2 FQNEAQ come from the germline V gene. The CDR3 runs to 15 residues. This chain's CDR3 is CASSIIRTGPYEQYF. CDR3 in DNA: TGTGCCAGCAGCATAATTCGGACAGGCCCCTACGAGCAGTACTTC.

In regard to this clone: The junction does not match germline at one end; this may be a read error. This chain joins TRBV4-1 and TRBJ2-2, with a possible D match to TRBD2 (7 bases). The CDR3 totals 16 residues. Germline V lookup: CDR1 MGHRA, CDR2 YSYEKL. CDR3 nucleotide sequence: TGCGCCAGTAGCCAAGATTTACAGGGAGGGACCGGGGAGCTGTTTTTT. Protein sequence: CASSQDLQGGTGELFF.

About this clone: Additional DNA sequences in this sample encode the identical CDR3. The chain combines TRBV7-9 with TRBJ1-1; TRBD1 matches at 9 bases. CDR3 length: 14 residues. With 2 bases clipped from V and 2 bases from J, the junction kept 0 bases outside the gene matches. CDR1 SEHNR and CDR2 FQNEAQ come from the germline V gene (reference sequence). The CDR3 region has the DNA TGTGCCAGCAGCTTAACAGGGGGCAACACTGAAGCTTTCTTT. Residues: CASSLTGGNTEAFF.

The chain has TRBV5-4 and TRBJ1-5, with 9 bases that match TRBD1. Germline loops: CDR1 SGHNT, CDR2 YYREEE (reference sequence). V gave up 1 base and J gave up 3 bases; unmatched junction bases: 5. The CDR3 has 16 residues. DNA of the CDR3: TGTGCCAGCAGCTTGTATGGACAGGGGAACAATCAGCCCCAGCATTTT. Its translation: CASSLYGQGNNQPQHF.

J is TRBJ2-7 and V is TRBV4-1, with D possibly TRBD2 on 6 matching bases. Trimming removed 0 bases from V and 0 bases from J, with 12 bases in between. The CDR3 contains 16 residues. In germline, CDR1 is MGHRA, CDR2 YSYEKL. For the CDR3, the DNA is TGCGCCAGCAGCCAAGATAGCGGAAGATTCTCCTACGAGCAGTACTTC. It specifies CASSQDSGRFSYEQYF.

The J gene is TRBJ2-3, the V gene TRBV30; maybe TRBD1 (5 bases). The V end lost 5 bases, the J end lost 2 bases, and 11 bases lay between the germline ends. The CDR3 extends over 13 amino acids. Germline lookup yields CDR1 GTSNPN and CDR2 SVGIG (reference sequence). DNA for the CDR3: TGTGCCTGGGTGGACAAACCCACAGATACGCAGTATTTT. Translated: CAWVDKPTDTQYF.

The chain recombines TRBV9 with TRBJ2-2; D is undetermined. The CDR3 loop spans 13 amino acids. CDR1 and CDR2 (germline): SGDLS, YYNGEE. V gave up 1 base and J gave up 7 bases, with 8 bases separating them. The CDR3: CASSVLADGELFF. The CDR3 coding sequence is TGTGCCAGCAGCGTATTAGCCGACGGGGAGCTGTTTTTT.

CDR3 residues: CASSQGEATGELFF. CDR3 nucleotides: TGCGCCAGCAGCCAAGGAGAAGCCACCGGGGAGCTGTTTTTT. The chain has TRBV4-3 and TRBJ2-2; D is undetermined. Trimming removed 1 base at V and 4 bases at J, with 7 bases between. Germline assignment: CDR1 LGHNA and CDR2 YSLEER. The CDR3 is 14 amino acids.

The chain links TRBV7-9 to TRBJ1-1; perhaps TRBD1 as D (5 bases). Trimming stripped 5 bases from V and 8 bases from J, with 12 bases between. The CDR3 sequence is 12 residues long. The germline gives CDR1 SEHNR, CDR2 FQNEAQ (reference sequence). The CDR3 sequence is CASSPTGREAFF. In DNA, the CDR3 is TGTGCCAGCAGCCCAACAGGTAGAGAAGCTTTCTTT.

The rearrangement links TRBV9 to TRBJ2-1; D possibly corresponds to TRBD1 (6 bases). This CDR3 has 14 amino acids. V was pared by 0 bases and J by 8 bases, with 12 bases between. Germline loops: CDR1 SGDLS, CDR2 YYNGEE. CDR3 in DNA: TGTGCCAGCAGCGTAGAAGGGGGACCCGATGAGCAGTTCTTC. Its protein is CASSVEGGPDEQFF.

The chain recombines TRBV7-2 with TRBJ1-2, with D perhaps TRBD1 (6 bases). The CDR3 loop spans 14 amino acids. Trimming stripped 2 bases from V and 6 bases from J, with 13 bases between. The germline gives CDR1 SGHTA, CDR2 FQGNSA. CDR3 sequence (DNA): TGTGCCAGCAGCTTAAGTCCAGGGGTGGATGGCTACACCTTC. Encoded protein: CASSLSPGVDGYTF.

The rearrangement uses TRBV29-1 and TRBJ2-1; D remains ambiguous. This CDR3 comprises 10 residues. From germline, CDR1 is SQVTM and CDR2 ANQGSEA. V lost 6 bases to trimming and J lost 9 bases, with 9 bases between them. DNA for the CDR3: TGCAGCGTGGGCCGGCCTGAGCAGTTCTTC. Residues: CSVGRPEQFF.

This chain joins TRBV6-5 and TRBJ2-3; 11 bases match TRBD1. The length of the CDR3 is 15 residues. The V segment lost 4 bases and the J segment 3 bases; nucleotides outside the gene matches: 3. Germline V lookup: CDR1 MNHEY, CDR2 SVGAGI. The CDR3, as DNA: TGTGCCAGCAGTTTAGGGACAGGGGGGACAGATACGCAGTATTTT. This encodes CASSLGTGGTDTQYF.

J is TRBJ2-3 and V is TRBV6-1; TRBD1 might be the D (6 bases). CDR1 and CDR2 (germline): MNHNS, SASEGT. The CDR3 is 13 amino acids. V dropped 6 bases and J dropped 4 bases, with 11 bases sitting between them. In nucleotides, the CDR3 is TGTGCCAGCAGGCTGACAGGCCCAGATACGCAGTATTTT. It translates to CASRLTGPDTQYF.

V is TRBV2 and J is TRBJ1-1, with D perhaps TRBD1 (5 bases). Trimming pared 5 bases from V and 1 base from J, leaving 8 bases between. In germline, CDR1 is SNHLY, CDR2 FYNNEI. The CDR3 is 13 amino acids. The CDR3 DNA sequence: TGTGCCAGCAGTCGACAGCAGAACACTGAAGCTTTCTTT. Its translation: CASSRQQNTEAFF. The full variable domain, in which reference TRBV2 and TRBJ1-1 provide the parts outside the CDR3, is EPEVTQTPSHQVTQMGQEVILRCVPISNHLYFYWYRQILGQKVEFLVSFYNNEISEKSEIFDDQFSVERPDGSNFTLKIRSTKLEDSAMYFCASSRQQNTEAFFGQGTRLTVV.

The chain joins TRBV14 to TRBJ2-7, with TRBD1 identical over 10 bases. Germline V gene data show CDR1 as SGHDN and CDR2 as FVKESK. The CDR3 loop spans 16 amino acids. The V segment lost 4 bases and the J segment 4 bases; nucleotides outside the gene matches: 10. The CDR3 reads CASSPWTGGGLYEQYF. Written as DNA, the CDR3 is TGTGCCAGCAGCCCCTGGACAGGGGGGGGTTTGTACGAGCAGTACTTC.

The chain couples TRBV30 to TRBJ1-2; perhaps TRBD1 as D (5 bases). V was shortened by 2 bases and J by 4 bases, with 17 bases between the two germline ends. Germline CDR1 GTSNPN, CDR2 SVGIG (reference sequence). This CDR3 spans 15 amino acids. CDR3 sequence reads: CAWSLRTSTLYGYTF. CDR3 nucleotide sequence: TGTGCCTGGAGTCTTCGGACAAGTACTCTCTATGGCTACACCTTC.